The clone carrying this T cell receptor (beta chain) showed up just a few times. No antigen is known for it. Separation from the roughly 600-subject first cohort characterized the roughly 120-subject validation cohort, to which the donors belonged. The entry originates in a study of cytomegalovirus exposure and HLA in healthy donors. Study outcomes and limitations: The finding came from a later analysis; first-cohort TCR clusters tended to co-occur in the 130 or so validation repertoires. A few of the chains that were CMV-associated were confirmed in vitro to be specific for CMV antigens.

Germline V gene sequence: CDR1 KGHSY, CDR2 FQNENV. V was cut by 1 base and J by 7 bases, with 14 bases left in between. The CDR3 sequence is 14 residues long. Clones were read by immunoSEQ multiplex PCR, and TCRdb kept only the in-frame ones, dropping some. This sample has about 360,000 clones, with more than 80% found just once. This receptor was taken from a woman aged 18-35 years in good health and CMV-seronegative. The rearrangement joins TRBV16 to TRBJ2-7; D is possibly TRBD2 (5 bases). What was sequenced was PBMCs. The CDR3 region is CASSQLGPRGEQYF. The CDR3 coding sequence is TGTGCCAGCAGCCAATTGGGCCCCCGGGGAGAGCAGTACTTC.